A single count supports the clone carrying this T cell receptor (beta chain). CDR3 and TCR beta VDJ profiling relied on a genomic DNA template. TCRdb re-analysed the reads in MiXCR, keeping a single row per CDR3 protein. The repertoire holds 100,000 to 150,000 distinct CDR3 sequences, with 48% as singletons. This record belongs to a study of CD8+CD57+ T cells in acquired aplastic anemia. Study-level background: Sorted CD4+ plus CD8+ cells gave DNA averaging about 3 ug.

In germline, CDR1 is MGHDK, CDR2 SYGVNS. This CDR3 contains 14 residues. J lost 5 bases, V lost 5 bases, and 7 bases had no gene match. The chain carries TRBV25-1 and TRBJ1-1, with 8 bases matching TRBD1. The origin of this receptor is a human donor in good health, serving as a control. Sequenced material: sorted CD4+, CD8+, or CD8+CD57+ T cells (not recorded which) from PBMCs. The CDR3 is CASSRTGRWTEAFF. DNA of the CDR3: TGTGCCAGCAGTCGGACAGGGAGATGGACTGAAGCTTTCTTT. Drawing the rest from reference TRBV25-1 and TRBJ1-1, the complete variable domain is EADIYQTPRYLVIGTGKKITLECSQTMGHDKMYWYQQDPGMELHLIHYSYGVNSTEKGDLSSESTVSRIRTEHFPLTLESARPSHTSQYLCASSRTGRWTEAFFGQGTRLTVV.